A single T cell receptor beta chain is shown here with its context. This sample is part of a study of T cells in narcolepsy. Data came from immunoSEQ multiplex PCR; TCRdb stores just in-frame clones and leaves some out. The sample lists 25,000 to 30,000 clones, approximately 80% occurring once. The sequencing input was CD45RA- memory CD4+ T cells from PBMCs. The TCR sequence derives from a human donor with narcolepsy.

CDR3 nucleotide sequence: TGTGCCAGCAGGACTAGCGGCACAGATACGCAGTATTTT. It encodes CASRTSGTDTQYF. The V gene is TRBV11-3, the J gene TRBJ2-3; 8 bases align to TRBD2. Germline CDR1 reads SGHNT; CDR2 reads YENEEA. The CDR3 runs to 13 residues. Trimming cost V 6 bases and J 1 base; bases outside gene matches: 0.